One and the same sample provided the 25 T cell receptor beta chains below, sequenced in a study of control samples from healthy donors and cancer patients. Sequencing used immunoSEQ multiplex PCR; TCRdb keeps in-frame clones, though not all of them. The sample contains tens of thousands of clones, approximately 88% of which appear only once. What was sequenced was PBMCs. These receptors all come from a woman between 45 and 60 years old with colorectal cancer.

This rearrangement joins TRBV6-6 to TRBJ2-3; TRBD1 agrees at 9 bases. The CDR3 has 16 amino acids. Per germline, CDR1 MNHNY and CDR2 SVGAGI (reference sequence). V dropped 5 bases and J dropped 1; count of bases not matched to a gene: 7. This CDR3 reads CASSRDRGIGTDTQYF. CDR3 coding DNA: TGTGCCAGCAGTCGAGACAGGGGGATCGGCACAGATACGCAGTATTTT.

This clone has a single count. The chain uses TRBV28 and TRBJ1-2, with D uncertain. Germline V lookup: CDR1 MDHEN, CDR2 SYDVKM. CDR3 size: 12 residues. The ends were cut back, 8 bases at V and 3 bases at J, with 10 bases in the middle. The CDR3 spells CASGRADYGYTF. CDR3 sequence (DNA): TGTGCCAGCGGAAGGGCTGACTATGGCTACACCTTC.

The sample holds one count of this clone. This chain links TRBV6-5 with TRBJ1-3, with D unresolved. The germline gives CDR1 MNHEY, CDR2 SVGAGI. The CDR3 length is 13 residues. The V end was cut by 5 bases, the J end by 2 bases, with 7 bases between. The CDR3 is CASSTRPGNTIYF. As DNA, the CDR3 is TGTGCCAGCAGTACCCGTCCTGGAAACACCATATATTTT.

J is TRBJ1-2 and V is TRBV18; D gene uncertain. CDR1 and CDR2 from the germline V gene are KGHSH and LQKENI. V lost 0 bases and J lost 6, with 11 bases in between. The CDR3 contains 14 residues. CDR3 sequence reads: CASSPPVPRDGYTF. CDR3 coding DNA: TGTGCCAGCTCACCACCAGTTCCAAGAGATGGCTACACCTTC.

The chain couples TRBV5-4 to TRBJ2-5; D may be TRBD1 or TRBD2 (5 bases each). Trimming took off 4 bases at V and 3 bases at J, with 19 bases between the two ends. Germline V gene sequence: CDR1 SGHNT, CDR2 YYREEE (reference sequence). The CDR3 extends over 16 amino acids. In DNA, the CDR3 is TGTGCCAGCAGCCCCCCCGGGGCCCCCCGAGAAGAGACCCAGTACTTC. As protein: CASSPPGAPREETQYF.

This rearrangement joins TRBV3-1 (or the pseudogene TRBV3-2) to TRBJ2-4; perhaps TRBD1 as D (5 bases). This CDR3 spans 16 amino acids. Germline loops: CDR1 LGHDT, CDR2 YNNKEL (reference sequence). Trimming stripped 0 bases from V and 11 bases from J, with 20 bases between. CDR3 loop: CASSQDGRGELIVQYF. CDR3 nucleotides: TGTGCCAGCAGCCAAGACGGAAGGGGCGAGTTGATCGTTCAGTACTTC.

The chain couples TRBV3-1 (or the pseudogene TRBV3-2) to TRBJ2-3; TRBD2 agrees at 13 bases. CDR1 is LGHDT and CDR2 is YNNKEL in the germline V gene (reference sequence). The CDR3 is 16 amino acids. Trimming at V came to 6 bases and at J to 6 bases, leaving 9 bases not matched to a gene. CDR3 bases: TGTGCCAGCAGACACTGGACTAGCGGGGGAGCGGATACGCAGTATTTT. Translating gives CASRHWTSGGADTQYF.

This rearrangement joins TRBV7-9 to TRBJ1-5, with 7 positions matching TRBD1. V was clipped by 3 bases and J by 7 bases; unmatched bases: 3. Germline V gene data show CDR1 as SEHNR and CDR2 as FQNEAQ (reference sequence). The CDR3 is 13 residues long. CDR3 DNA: TGTGCCAGCAGCTTTCAGGGGGAACAGCCCCAGCATTTT. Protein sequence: CASSFQGEQPQHF.

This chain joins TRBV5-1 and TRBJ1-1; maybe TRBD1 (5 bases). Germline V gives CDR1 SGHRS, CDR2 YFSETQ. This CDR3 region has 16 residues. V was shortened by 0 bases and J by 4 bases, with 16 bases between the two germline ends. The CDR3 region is CASSLGGHLVGTEAFF. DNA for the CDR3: TGCGCCAGCAGCTTGGGTGGACACCTAGTCGGCACTGAAGCTTTCTTT.

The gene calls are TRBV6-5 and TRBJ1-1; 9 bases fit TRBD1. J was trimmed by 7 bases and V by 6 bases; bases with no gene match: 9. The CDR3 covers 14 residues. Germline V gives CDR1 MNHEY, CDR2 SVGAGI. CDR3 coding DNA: TGTGCCAGCAGGAACACAGGGGGCGACCATGAAGCTTTCTTT. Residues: CASRNTGGDHEAFF.

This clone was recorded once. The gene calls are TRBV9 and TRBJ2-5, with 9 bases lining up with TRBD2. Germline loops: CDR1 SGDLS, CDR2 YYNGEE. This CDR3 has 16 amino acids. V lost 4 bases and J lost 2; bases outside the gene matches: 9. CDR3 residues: CASSISSGATQETQYF. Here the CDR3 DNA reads TGTGCCAGCAGCATATCTAGCGGGGCCACACAAGAGACCCAGTACTTC.

This CDR3 is CASSPPWTGVNTEAFF. CDR3 in DNA: TGTGCCAGCAGTCCACCATGGACAGGGGTAAACACTGAAGCTTTCTTT. The chain uses TRBV28 and TRBJ1-1, with 9 bases identical to TRBD1. V lost 5 bases to trimming and J lost 2 bases; unmatched junction nucleotides: 9. CDR3 length: 16 amino acids. CDR1 is MDHEN, CDR2 SYDVKM, per germline.

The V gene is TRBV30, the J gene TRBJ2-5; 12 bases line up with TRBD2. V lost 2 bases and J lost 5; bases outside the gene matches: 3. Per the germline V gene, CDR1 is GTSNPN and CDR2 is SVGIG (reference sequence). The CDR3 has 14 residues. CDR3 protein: CAWSLAGGPETQYF. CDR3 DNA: TGTGCCTGGAGTCTAGCGGGGGGGCCGGAGACCCAGTACTTC.

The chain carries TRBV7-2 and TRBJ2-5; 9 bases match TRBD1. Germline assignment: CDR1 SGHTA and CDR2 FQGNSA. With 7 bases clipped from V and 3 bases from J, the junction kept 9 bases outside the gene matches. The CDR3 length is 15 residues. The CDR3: CASKGDRENKETQYF. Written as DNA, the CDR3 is TGTGCCAGCAAAGGGGACAGGGAGAATAAAGAGACCCAGTACTTC.

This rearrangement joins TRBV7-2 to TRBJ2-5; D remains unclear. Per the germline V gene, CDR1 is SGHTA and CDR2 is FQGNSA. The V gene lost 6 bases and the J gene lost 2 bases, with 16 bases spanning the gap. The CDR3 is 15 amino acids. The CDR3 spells CASSKGPLYQETQYF. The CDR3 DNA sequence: TGTGCCAGCAGTAAAGGCCCGCTCTATCAAGAGACCCAGTACTTC.

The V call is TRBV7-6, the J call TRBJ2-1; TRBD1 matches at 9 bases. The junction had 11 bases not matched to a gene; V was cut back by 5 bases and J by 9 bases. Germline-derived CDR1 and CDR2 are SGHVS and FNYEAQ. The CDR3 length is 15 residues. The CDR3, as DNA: TGTGCCAGCAGCAACGTCGGGACAGGGAGGGTTGAGCAGTTCTTC. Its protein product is CASSNVGTGRVEQFF.

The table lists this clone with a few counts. The CDR3 sequence is CASRLGGPHSPLHF. CDR3 DNA: TGTGCCAGCAGGCTAGGGGGGCCCCATTCACCCCTCCACTTT. The chain carries TRBV28 and TRBJ1-6, with D possibly TRBD1 on 6 matching bases. Per germline, CDR1 MDHEN and CDR2 SYDVKM. This CDR3 is built from 14 residues. V was trimmed by 6 bases and J by 8 bases, leaving 14 bases between them.

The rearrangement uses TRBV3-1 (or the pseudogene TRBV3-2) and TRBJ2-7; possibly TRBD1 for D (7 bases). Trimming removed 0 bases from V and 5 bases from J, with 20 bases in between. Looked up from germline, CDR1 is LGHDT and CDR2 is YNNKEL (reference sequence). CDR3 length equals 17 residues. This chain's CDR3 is CASSQDWRQGGTHEQYV. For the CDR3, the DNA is TGTGCCAGCAGCCAAGATTGGCGGCAGGGGGGAACCCACGAGCAGTACGTC.

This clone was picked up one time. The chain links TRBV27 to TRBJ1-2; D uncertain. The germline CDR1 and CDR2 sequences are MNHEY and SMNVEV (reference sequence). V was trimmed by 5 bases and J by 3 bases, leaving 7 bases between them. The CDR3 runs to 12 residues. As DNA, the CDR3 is TGTGCCAGCAGTGACCGGTACTATGGCTACACCTTC. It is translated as CASSDRYYGYTF.

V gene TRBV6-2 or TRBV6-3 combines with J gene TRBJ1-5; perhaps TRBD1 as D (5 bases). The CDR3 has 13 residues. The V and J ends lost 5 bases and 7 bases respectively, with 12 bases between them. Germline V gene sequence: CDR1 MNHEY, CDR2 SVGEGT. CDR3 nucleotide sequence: TGTGCCAGCAGTAGCGGGGGTGGGCAGCCCCAGCATTTT. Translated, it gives CASSSGGGQPQHF.

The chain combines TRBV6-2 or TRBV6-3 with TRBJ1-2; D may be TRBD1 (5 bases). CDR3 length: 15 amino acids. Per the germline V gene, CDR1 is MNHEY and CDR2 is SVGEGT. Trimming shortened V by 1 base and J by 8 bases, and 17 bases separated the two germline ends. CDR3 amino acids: CASSYFGGPARGYTF. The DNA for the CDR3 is TGTGCCAGCAGTTACTTTGGGGGTCCGGCCAGGGGCTACACCTTC.

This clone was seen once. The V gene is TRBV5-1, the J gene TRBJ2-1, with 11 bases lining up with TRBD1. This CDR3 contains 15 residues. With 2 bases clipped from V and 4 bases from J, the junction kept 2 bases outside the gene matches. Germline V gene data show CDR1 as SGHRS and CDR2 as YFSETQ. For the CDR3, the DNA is TGCGCCAGCAGCTTCCGGGACAGGGGGTACAATGAGCAGTTCTTC. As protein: CASSFRDRGYNEQFF.

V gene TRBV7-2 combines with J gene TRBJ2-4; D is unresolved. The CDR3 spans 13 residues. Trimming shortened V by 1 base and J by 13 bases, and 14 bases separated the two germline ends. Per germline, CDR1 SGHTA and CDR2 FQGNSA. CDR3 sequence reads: CASSLGRRAFQYF. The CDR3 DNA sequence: TGTGCCAGCAGCTTAGGTCGAAGGGCTTTCCAGTACTTC.

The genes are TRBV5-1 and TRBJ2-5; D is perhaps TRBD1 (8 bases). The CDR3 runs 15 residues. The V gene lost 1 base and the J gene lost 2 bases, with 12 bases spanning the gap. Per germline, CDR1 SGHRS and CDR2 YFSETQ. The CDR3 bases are TGCGCCAGCAGCTTGCGGGGGGACAGGCAAGAGACCCAGTACTTC. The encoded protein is CASSLRGDRQETQYF. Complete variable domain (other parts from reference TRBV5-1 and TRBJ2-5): KAGVTQTPRYLIKTRGQQVTLSCSPISGHRSVSWYQQTPGQGLQFLFEYFSETQRNKGNFPGRFSGRQFSNSRSEMNVSTLELGDSALYLCASSLRGDRQETQYFGPGTRLLVL.

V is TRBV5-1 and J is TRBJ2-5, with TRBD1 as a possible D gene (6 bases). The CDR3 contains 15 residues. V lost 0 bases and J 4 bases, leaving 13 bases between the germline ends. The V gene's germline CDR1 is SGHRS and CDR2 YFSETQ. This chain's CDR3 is CASSLDLPRGETQYF. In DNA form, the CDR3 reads TGCGCCAGCAGCTTGGATCTTCCCAGGGGAGAGACCCAGTACTTC.